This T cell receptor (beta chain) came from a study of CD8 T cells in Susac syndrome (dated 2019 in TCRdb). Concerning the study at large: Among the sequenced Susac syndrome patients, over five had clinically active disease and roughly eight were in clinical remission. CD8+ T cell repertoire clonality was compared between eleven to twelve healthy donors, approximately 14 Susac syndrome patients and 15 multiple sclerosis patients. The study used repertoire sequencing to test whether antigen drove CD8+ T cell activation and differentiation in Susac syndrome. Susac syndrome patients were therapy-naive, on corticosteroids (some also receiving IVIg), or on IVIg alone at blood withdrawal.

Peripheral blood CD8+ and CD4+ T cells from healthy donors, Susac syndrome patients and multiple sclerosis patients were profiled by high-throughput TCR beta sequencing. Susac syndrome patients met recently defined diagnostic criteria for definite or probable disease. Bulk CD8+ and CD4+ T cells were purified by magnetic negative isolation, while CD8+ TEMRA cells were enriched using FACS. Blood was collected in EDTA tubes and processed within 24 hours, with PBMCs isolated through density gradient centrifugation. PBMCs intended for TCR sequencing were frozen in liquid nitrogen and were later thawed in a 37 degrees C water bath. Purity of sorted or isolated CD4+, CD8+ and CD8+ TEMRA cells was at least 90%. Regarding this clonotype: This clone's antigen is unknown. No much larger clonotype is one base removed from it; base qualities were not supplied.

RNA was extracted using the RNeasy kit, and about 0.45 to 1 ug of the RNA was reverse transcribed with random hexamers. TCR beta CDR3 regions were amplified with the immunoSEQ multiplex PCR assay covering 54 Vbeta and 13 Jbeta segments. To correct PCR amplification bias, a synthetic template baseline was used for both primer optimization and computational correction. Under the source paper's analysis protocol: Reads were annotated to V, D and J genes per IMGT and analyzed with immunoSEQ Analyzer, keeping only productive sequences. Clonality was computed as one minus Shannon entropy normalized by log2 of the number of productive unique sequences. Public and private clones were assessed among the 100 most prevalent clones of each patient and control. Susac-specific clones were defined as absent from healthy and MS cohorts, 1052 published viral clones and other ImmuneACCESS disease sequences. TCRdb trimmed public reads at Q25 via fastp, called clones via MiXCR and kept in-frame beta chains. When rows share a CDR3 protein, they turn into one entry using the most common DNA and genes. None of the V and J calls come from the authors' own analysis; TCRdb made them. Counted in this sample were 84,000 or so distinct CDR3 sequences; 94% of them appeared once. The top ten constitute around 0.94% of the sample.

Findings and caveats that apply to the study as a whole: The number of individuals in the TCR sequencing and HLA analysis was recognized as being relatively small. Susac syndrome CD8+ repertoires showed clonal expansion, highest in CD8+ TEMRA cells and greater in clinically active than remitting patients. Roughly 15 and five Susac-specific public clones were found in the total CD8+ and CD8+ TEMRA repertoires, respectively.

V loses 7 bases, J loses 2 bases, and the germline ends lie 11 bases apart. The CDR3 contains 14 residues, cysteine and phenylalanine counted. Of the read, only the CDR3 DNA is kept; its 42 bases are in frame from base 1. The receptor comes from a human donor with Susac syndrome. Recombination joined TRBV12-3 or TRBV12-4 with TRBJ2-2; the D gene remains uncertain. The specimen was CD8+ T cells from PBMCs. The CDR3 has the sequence CASTFYGNTGELFF. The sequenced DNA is TGTGCCAGCACCTTCTATGGAAACACCGGGGAGCTGTTTTTT.